Listed below are T cell receptor beta chains from one sample, sequenced in a study of OX40 agonist ivuxolimab in advanced cancers. The method was immunoSEQ multiplex PCR; TCRdb's version includes in-frame clones alone and lacks a portion of them. The sample has fewer than 6,000 clones; just over 65% are singletons. This material consisted of CD4+ or CD8+ T cells sorted from blood, taken in a trial of the OX40 agonist ivuxolimab. The receptors derive from an adult with an advanced solid tumor such as melanoma, head and neck, liver or kidney cancer. Both conserved end residues are part of each CDR3. A D gene is named only where the DNA matches it firmly. Rows may omit the clone size; those that give it use once, few, many or a size class.

DNA	CDR3	V	D	length	J	size
TGTGCCAGCAGTGGGCCGAAGGAAAGCTCCTACGAGCAGTACTTC	CASSGPKESSYEQYF	TRBV28	-	15	TRBJ2-7	-
TGTGCCAGTAGTACGATATACCAGACAGGCAATCAGCCCCAGCATTTT	CASSTIYQTGNQPQHF	TRBV19	-	16	TRBJ1-5	-
TGTGCCAGCAGCTTTAGCCCCGTCGGGAGCTCCTACGAGCAGTACTTC	CASSFSPVGSSYEQYF	TRBV13	-	16	TRBJ2-7	-
TGTGCCAGCAGCGGACTAGCGGGGATCACAGATACGCAGTATTTT	CASSGLAGITDTQYF	TRBV2	TRBD2	15	TRBJ2-3	-
TGTGCCAGCAGTTTTAGGGGTTTCTACGAGCAGTACTTC	CASSFRGFYEQYF	TRBV28	-	13	TRBJ2-7	medium-sized
TGTGCCAGCAGTTCACCCCAACAGGGGGCCAAAAACATTCAGTACTTC	CASSSPQQGAKNIQYF	TRBV27	TRBD1	16	TRBJ2-4	medium-sized
TGTGCCAGCAGCCCCTCAGCCGCCCCCTACGAGCAGTACTTC	CASSPSAAPYEQYF	TRBV7-9	-	14	TRBJ2-7	-
TGTGCTAGTGGTTTGGGGCTAGCGGGGACCTACGAGCAGTACTTC	CASGLGLAGTYEQYF	TRBV12-5	TRBD2	15	TRBJ2-7	few
TGTGCCAGCAGCCGGGGTTACGAGCAGTACTTC	CASSRGYEQYF	TRBV5-4	-	11	TRBJ2-7	once
TGTGCCAGTAGTATGGGGACAGGGGGCTACGAGCAGTACTTC	CASSMGTGGYEQYF	TRBV19	TRBD1	14	TRBJ2-7	-
TGTGCTAGCAGCTTAGCTCCGACAGCTCCCCAAGAGACCCAGTACTTC	CASSLAPTAPQETQYF	TRBV7-7	-	16	TRBJ2-5	-
TGTGCCAGCAGCCCCCGCCAAGCGGGAGGGCCTTATCACGAGCAGTACTTC	CASSPRQAGGPYHEQYF	TRBV16	TRBD2	17	TRBJ2-7	-
TGCGCCAGCAGCGGGTGGACAGGCCTCTCTGGGGCCAACGTCCTGACTTTC	CASSGWTGLSGANVLTF	TRBV5-1	TRBD1	17	TRBJ2-6	once
TGTGCCAGCAGCGTAGATGGGGCAGGCGGGGAGACCCAGTACTTC	CASSVDGAGGETQYF	TRBV9	-	15	TRBJ2-5	-
TGTGCCAGTAGTATGGCCGGGGAGCTGTTTTTT	CASSMAGELFF	TRBV19	-	11	TRBJ2-2	few
TGTGCCAGCAGTCCGTCACTGAACTACCGCTACGAGCAGTACTTC	CASSPSLNYRYEQYF	TRBV27	-	15	TRBJ2-7	-
TGCGCCAGCAGCCCCACGGGCACTAACACTGAAGCTTTCTTT	CASSPTGTNTEAFF	TRBV4-1	-	14	TRBJ1-1	-
TGTGCCTGGAGTCCTACTGGGAACACTGAAGCTTTCTTT	CAWSPTGNTEAFF	TRBV30	-	13	TRBJ1-1	once
TGTGCCAGCAGTTACTCCCCCTCCTACGAGCAGTACTTC	CASSYSPSYEQYF	TRBV6-5	-	13	TRBJ2-7	-
TGTGCCAGCAGCCCCAGACGGAATAGCAATCAGCCCCAGCATTTT	CASSPRRNSNQPQHF	TRBV27	-	15	TRBJ1-5	-
TGCGCCAGCAGCCAAGATCTAGCGGGAGAGACCGGGGAGCTGTTTTTT	CASSQDLAGETGELFF	TRBV4-3	TRBD2	16	TRBJ2-2	-
TGTGCCAGCAGCTTGGTAGCGGGATTTGATTGGAACACAGATACGCAGTATTTT	CASSLVAGFDWNTDTQYF	TRBV5-5	TRBD2	18	TRBJ2-3	-
TGTGCCAGCAGTCTCGGGACTCGTGAGCAGTACTTC	CASSLGTREQYF	TRBV6-1	-	12	TRBJ2-7	-
TGTGCCAGCAGCGATGGGGGATACAATGAGCAGTTCTTC	CASSDGGYNEQFF	TRBV7-9	-	13	TRBJ2-1	-
TGTGCCAGCAGCTTAGATCGGTCGGGGGCTTACTATGGCTACACCTTC	CASSLDRSGAYYGYTF	TRBV5-6	-	16	TRBJ1-2	-
TGTGCCAGCAGCCCCGGGACAGCCTCTGGAAACACCATATATTTT	CASSPGTASGNTIYF	TRBV7-6	TRBD1	15	TRBJ1-3	-
TGTGCCAGCAGTTATGGGGGGAGGAATACGCAGTATTTT	CASSYGGRNTQYF	TRBV6-5	-	13	TRBJ2-3	-
TGTGCCAGCAGCCAAGATTTTGGTTTCTCTGGAAACACCATATATTTT	CASSQDFGFSGNTIYF	TRBV4-2	-	16	TRBJ1-3	medium-sized
TGTGCCAGCAGTTCGAGAAACAATGAGCAGTTCTTC	CASSSRNNEQFF	TRBV27	-	12	TRBJ2-1	-
TGTGCCAGCAGTTTATTACAGGGTGTGGAGCAGTACTTC	CASSLLQGVEQYF	TRBV28	-	13	TRBJ2-5	-
TGTGCCAGCAGCTCGACGAGTACAGGGGGAAACTATGGCTACACCTTC	CASSSTSTGGNYGYTF	TRBV7-9	TRBD1	16	TRBJ1-2	-
TGTGCCAGCAGTCCGCCGGGACAGGGCTACGAGCAGTACTTC	CASSPPGQGYEQYF	TRBV6-5	TRBD1	14	TRBJ2-7	-